A single sample gave rise to the 9 T cell receptor beta chains below, sequenced in a study of blood T cell repertoires in COVID-19. Generated by immunoSEQ multiplex PCR, the TCRdb table keeps only in-frame clones and is missing some. The sample has some 160,000 clones; about 83% are singletons. Sequencing was done on a sample of peripheral blood. The source of these receptors is a woman of 80 years or more with acute or convalescent COVID-19.

The rearrangement links TRBV6-6 to TRBJ2-5; 9 bases align to TRBD1. The junction had 10 bases not matched to a gene; V was cut back by 6 bases and J by 5 bases. Per germline, CDR1 MNHNY and CDR2 SVGAGI (reference sequence). The CDR3 runs to 15 residues. CDR3 amino acids: CASRTLGQGLETQYF. The CDR3 DNA reads TGTGCCAGCAGAACCCTGGGACAGGGTCTGGAGACCCAGTACTTC.

The chain joins TRBV24-1 to TRBJ1-3; no clear D. Germline V gives CDR1 KGHDR, CDR2 SFDVKD. This CDR3 is built from 13 residues. Trimming took 3 bases from V and 0 from J, leaving 2 bases between them. CDR3 protein: CATSDRSGNTIYF. CDR3 DNA sequence: TGTGCCACCAGTGATCGCTCTGGAAACACCATATATTTT.

The chain uses TRBV29-1 and TRBJ2-7; a possible D gene is TRBD1 (5 bases). The germline CDR1 and CDR2 sequences are SQVTM and ANQGSEA. The CDR3 consists of 12 residues. Trimming removed 4 bases at V and 3 bases at J, with 10 bases between. CDR3 nucleotides: TGCAGCGTTGTAGAAGGGGTCTACGAGCAGTACTTC. This translates into CSVVEGVYEQYF.

The gene calls are TRBV5-1 and TRBJ2-1; TRBD2 matches at 16 bases. CDR1 and CDR2 (germline): SGHRS, YFSETQ. This CDR3 has 15 residues. Unmatched junction bases numbered 9, after V lost 4 bases and J lost 14 bases. CDR3 loop: CASSLGTSGGADEFF. CDR3 nucleotide sequence: TGCGCCAGCAGCCTAGGGACTAGCGGGGGGGCGGACGAGTTCTTC.

CDR3 sequence reads: CASSLAGGGSYEQYF. The CDR3 DNA follows: TGTGCCAGCAGCTTGGCAGGGGGCGGATCCTACGAGCAGTACTTC. J is TRBJ2-7 and V is TRBV5-5; TRBD1 aligns across 8 bases. V lost 0 bases to trimming and J lost 1 base; unmatched junction nucleotides: 3. Germline V gives CDR1 SGHKS, CDR2 YYEKEE (reference sequence). The length of the CDR3 is 15 residues.

The V call is TRBV19, the J call TRBJ1-5; 10 bases align to TRBD1. The CDR3 runs 15 residues. V dropped 8 bases and J dropped 5; count of bases not matched to a gene: 9. Germline CDR1 is LNHDA and CDR2 is SQIVND (reference sequence). The CDR3 nucleotides are TGTGCCAGTGTTGGGGACAGGGGCATCCATCAGCCCCAGCATTTT. Translation gives CASVGDRGIHQPQHF.

The chain couples TRBV7-8 to TRBJ2-2; D is ambiguous. Trimming pared 5 bases from V and 6 bases from J, leaving 7 bases between. The CDR3 sequence is 12 residues long. CDR1 is SGHVS and CDR2 is FQNEAQ in the germline V gene. DNA for the CDR3: TGTGCCAGCAGCCCGGTCGCCGGGGAGCTGTTTTTT. It is translated as CASSPVAGELFF.

This chain links TRBV9 with TRBJ2-1; 8 bases align to TRBD2. Germline CDR1 and CDR2: SGDLS and YYNGEE. V shed 0 bases, J shed 5 bases, and the junction held 4 bases outside the gene matches. The CDR3 contains 15 residues. The CDR3 is CASSVEAGADNEQFF. CDR3 in DNA: TGTGCCAGCAGCGTAGAAGCGGGGGCGGACAATGAGCAGTTCTTC. Combining the CDR3 with reference TRBV9 and TRBJ2-1 gives the whole variable domain DSGVTQTPKHLITATGQRVTLRCSPRSGDLSVYWYQQSLDQGLQFLIQYYNGEERAKGNILERFSAQQFPDLHSELNLSSLELGDSALYFCASSVEAGADNEQFFGPGTRLTVL.

J is TRBJ1-5 and V is TRBV2; D is unclear. The V gene's germline CDR1 is SNHLY and CDR2 FYNNEI. The V end lost 6 bases, the J end lost 3 bases, and 12 bases lay between the germline ends. The length of the CDR3 is 14 residues. CDR3 nucleotides: TGTGCCAGCAGAGACGACACCAACAATCAGCCCCAGCATTTT. Translated, it gives CASRDDTNNQPQHF.